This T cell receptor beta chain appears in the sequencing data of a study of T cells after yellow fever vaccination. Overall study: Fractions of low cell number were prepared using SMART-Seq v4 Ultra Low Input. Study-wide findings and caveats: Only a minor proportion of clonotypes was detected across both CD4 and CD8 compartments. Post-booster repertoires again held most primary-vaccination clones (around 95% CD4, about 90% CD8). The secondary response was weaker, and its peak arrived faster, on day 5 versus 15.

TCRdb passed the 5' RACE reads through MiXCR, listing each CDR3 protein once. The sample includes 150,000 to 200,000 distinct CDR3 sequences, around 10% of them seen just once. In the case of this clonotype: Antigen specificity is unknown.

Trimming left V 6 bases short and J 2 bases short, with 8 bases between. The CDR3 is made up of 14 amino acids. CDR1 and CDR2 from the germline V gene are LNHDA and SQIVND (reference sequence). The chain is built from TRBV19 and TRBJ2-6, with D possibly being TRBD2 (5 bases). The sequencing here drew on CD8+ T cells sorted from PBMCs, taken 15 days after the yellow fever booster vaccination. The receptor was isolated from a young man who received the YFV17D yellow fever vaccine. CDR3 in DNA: TGTGCCAGTAGGAAGGGAGCTGGGGCCAACGTCCTGACTTTC. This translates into CASRKGAGANVLTF. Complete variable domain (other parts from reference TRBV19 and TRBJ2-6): DGGITQSPKYLFRKEGQNVTLSCEQNLNHDAMYWYRQDPGQGLRLIYYSQIVNDFQKGDIAEGYSVSREKKESFPLTVTSAQKNPTAFYLCASRKGAGANVLTFGAGSRLTVL.